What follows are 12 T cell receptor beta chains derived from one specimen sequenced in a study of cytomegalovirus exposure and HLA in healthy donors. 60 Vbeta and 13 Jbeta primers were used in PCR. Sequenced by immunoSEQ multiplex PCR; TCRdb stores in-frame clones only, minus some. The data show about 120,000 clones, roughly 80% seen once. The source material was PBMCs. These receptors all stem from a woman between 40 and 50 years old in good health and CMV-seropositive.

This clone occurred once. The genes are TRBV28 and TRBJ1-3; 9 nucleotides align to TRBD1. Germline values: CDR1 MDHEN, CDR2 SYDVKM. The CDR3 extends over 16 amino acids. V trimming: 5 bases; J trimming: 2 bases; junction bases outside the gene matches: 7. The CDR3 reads CASSDWRQGAGNTIYF. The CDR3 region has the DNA TGTGCCAGCAGTGACTGGAGACAGGGGGCTGGAAACACCATATATTTT.

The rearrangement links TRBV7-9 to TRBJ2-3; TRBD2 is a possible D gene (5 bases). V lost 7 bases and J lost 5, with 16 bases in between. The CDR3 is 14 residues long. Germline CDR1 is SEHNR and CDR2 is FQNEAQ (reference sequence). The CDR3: CASTDSEGIDTQYF. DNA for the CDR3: TGTGCCAGCACCGATAGCGAGGGCATAGATACGCAGTATTTT. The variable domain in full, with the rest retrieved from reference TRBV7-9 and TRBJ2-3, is DTGVSQNPRHKITKRGQNVTFRCDPISEHNRLYWYRQTLGQGPEFLTYFQNEAQLEKSRLLSDRFSAERPKGSFSTLEIQRTEQGDSAMYLCASTDSEGIDTQYFGPGTRLTVL.

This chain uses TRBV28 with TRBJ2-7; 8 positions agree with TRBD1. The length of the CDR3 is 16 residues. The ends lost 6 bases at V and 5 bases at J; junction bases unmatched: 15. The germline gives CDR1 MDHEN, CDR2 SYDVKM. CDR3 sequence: CASSSPAGGRGHEQYF. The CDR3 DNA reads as TGTGCCAGCAGCTCCCCCGCCGGGGGCAGGGGGCACGAGCAGTACTTC.

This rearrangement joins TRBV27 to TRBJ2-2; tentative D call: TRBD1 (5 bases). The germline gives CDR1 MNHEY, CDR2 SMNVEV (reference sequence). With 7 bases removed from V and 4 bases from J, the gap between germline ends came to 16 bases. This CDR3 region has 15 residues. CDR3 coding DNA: TGTGCCAGCACCAGTTCAGGGCCCGGCACCGGGGAGCTGTTTTTT. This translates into CASTSSGPGTGELFF.

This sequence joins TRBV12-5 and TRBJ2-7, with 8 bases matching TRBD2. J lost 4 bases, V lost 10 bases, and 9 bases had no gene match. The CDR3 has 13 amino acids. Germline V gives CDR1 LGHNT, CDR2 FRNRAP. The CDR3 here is CATKREMSYEQYF. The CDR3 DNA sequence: TGTGCTACCAAGCGGGAGATGAGTTACGAGCAGTACTTC.

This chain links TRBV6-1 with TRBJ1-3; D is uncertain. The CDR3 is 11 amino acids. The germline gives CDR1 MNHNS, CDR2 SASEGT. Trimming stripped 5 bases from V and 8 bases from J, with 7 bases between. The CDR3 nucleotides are TGTGCCAGCAGTATCCTGTACACCATATATTTT. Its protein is CASSILYTIYF.

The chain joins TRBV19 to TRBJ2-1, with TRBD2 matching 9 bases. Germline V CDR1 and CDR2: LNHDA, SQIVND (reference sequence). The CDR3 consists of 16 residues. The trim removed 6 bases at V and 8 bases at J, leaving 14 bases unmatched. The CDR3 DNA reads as TGTGCCAGTAGGCCCCCTGGCGGGAGGGCCGGGTATGAGCAGTTCTTC. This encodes CASRPPGGRAGYEQFF.

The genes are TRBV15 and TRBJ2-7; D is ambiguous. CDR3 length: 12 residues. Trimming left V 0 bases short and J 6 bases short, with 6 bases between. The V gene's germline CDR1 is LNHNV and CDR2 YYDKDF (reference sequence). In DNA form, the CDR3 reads TGTGCCACCAGCAGAGACCAAGCCGAGCAGTACTTC. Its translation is CATSRDQAEQYF. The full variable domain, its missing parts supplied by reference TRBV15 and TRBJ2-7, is DAMVIQNPRYQVTQFGKPVTLSCSQTLNHNVMYWYQQKSSQAPKLLFHYYDKDFNNEADTPDNFQSRRPNTSFCFLDIRSPGLGDTAMYLCATSRDQAEQYFGPGTRLTVT.

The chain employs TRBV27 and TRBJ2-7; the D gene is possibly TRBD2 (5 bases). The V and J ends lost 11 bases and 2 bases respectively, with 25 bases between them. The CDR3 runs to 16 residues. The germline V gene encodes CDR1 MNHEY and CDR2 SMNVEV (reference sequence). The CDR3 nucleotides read TGTGCCGGCCGAGGGTGGGAACAGTGTTTTCCCTACGAGCAGTACTTC. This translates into CAGRGWEQCFPYEQYF.

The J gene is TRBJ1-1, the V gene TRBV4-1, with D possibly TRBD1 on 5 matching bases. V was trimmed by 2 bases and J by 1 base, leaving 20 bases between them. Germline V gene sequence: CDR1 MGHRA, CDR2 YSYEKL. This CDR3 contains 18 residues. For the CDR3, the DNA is TGCGCCAGCAGCCAAATTTCGCTTCTTAGGACACCGAACACTGAAGCTTTCTTT. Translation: CASSQISLLRTPNTEAFF.

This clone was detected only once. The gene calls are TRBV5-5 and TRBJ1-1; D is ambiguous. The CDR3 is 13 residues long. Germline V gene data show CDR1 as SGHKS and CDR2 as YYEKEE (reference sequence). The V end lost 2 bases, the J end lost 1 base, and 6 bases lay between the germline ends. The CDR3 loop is CASSFSRNTEAFF. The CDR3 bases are TGTGCCAGCAGCTTTTCCCGGAACACTGAAGCTTTCTTT.

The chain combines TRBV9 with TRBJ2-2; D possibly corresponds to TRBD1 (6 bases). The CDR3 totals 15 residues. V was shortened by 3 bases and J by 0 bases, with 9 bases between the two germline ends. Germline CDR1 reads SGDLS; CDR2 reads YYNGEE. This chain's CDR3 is CASSGGTTNTGELFF. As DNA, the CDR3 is TGTGCCAGCAGCGGAGGGACAACGAACACCGGGGAGCTGTTTTTT.